This T cell receptor beta chain was found in a study of cytomegalovirus exposure and HLA in healthy donors. Study-wide results and limits: The finding came from a later analysis; first-cohort TCR clusters tended to co-occur in the 110 or so validation repertoires.

The CDR3 sequence is 18 residues long. The V gene end was trimmed by 3 bases and the J gene end by 4 bases; junction bases not matched to a gene: 15. Germline V CDR1 and CDR2: SGHNT, YYREEE (reference sequence). Worth noting for this clone: What it binds is unknown.

TCRdb keeps only in-frame clones here, not all; method: immunoSEQ multiplex PCR. The sample holds around 200,000 clones; approximately 83% are singletons and the top ten take about 2.8%. V gene TRBV5-4 combines with J gene TRBJ1-5; TRBD1 matches 8 bases. The sequenced material came from PBMCs. The receptor was derived from a young woman in good health and CMV-seropositive. Here the CDR3 reads CASSCGQGVPLANQPQHF. DNA for the CDR3: TGTGCCAGCAGCTGCGGACAGGGTGTCCCTTTAGCAAATCAGCCCCAGCATTTT.